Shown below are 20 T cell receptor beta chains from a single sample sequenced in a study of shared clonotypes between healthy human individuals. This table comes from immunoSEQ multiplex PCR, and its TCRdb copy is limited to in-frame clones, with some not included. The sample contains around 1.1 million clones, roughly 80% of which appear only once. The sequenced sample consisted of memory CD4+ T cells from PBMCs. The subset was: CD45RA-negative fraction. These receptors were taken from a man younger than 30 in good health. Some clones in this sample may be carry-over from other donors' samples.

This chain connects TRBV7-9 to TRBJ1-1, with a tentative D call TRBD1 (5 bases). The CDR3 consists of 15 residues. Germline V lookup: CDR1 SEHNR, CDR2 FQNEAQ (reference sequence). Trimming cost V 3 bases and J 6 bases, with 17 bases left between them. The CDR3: CASSFLTGGSAEAFF. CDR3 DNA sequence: TGTGCCAGCAGCTTTCTGACGGGGGGGTCCGCTGAAGCTTTCTTT.

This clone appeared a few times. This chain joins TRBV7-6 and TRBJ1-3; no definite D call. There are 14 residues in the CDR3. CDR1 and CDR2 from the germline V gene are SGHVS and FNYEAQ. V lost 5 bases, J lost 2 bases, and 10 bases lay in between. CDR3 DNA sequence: TGTGCCAGCAGCCCGGCACAGCCTGGAAACACCATATATTTT. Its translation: CASSPAQPGNTIYF.

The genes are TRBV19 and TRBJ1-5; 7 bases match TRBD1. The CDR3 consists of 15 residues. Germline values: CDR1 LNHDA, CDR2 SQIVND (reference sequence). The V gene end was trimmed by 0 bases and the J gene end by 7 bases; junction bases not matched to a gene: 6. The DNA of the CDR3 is TGTGCCAGTAGTATAGAACGACAGGGCAGGCAGCCCCAGCATTTT. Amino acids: CASSIERQGRQPQHF.

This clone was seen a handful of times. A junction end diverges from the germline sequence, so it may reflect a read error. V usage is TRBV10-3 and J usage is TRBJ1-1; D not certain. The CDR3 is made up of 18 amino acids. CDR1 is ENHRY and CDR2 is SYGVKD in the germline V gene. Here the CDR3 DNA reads TGTGCCATCAGTGAGTCGACTGGGTGGCGAAATTCGAACGCTGAAGCTTTCTTT. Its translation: CAISESTGWRNSNAEAFF.

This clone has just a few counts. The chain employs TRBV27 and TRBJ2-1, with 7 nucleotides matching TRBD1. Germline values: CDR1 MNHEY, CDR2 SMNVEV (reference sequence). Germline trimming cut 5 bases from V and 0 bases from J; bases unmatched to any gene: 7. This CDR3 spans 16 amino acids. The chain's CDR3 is CASSPDRAYSYNEQFF. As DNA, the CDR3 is TGTGCCAGCAGTCCCGACAGGGCCTACTCCTACAATGAGCAGTTCTTC.

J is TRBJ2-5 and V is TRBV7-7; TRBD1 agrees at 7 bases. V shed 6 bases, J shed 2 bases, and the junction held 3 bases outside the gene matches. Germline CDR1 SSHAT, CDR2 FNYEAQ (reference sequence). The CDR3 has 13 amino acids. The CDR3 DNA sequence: TGTGCCAGCAGGGGACAGAAACAAGAGACCCAGTACTTC. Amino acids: CASRGQKQETQYF. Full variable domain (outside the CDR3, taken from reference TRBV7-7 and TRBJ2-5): GAGVSQSPRYKVTKRGQDVTLRCDPISSHATLYWYQQALGQGPEFLTYFNYEAQPDKSGLPSDRFSAERPEGSISTLTIQRTEQRDSAMYRCASRGQKQETQYFGPGTRLLVL.

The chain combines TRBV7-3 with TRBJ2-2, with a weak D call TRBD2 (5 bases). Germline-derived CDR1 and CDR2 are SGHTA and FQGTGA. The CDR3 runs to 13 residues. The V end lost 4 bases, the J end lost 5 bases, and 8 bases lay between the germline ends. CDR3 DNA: TGTGCCAGCAGCTCGAGGGTAACCGGGGAGCTGTTTTTT. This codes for CASSSRVTGELFF. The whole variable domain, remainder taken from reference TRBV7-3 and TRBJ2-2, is GAGVSQTPSNKVTEKGKYVELRCDPISGHTALYWYRQSLGQGPEFLIYFQGTGAADDSGLPNDRFFAVRPEGSVSTLKIQRTERGDSAVYLCASSSRVTGELFFGEGSRLTVL.

This CDR3 reads CAISGGLPPYEQYF. The CDR3 nucleotides are TGTGCCATCAGTGGGGGCCTACCCCCCTACGAGCAGTACTTC. The chain couples TRBV10-3 to TRBJ2-7, with D perhaps matching TRBD1 (5 bases). The germline V gene encodes CDR1 ENHRY and CDR2 SYGVKD. CDR3 length: 14 residues. Between the trimmed V and J ends, which lost 4 bases and 2 bases, there was a span of 12 bases.

CDR3 loop: CASTMGWGTNEKLFF. DNA for the CDR3: TGTGCCAGCACTATGGGGTGGGGGACTAATGAAAAACTGTTTTTT. The genes are TRBV6-5 and TRBJ1-4, with D possibly matching TRBD1 (5 bases). CDR1 MNHEY and CDR2 SVGAGI come from the germline V gene. V was cut by 7 bases and J by 2 bases, with 14 bases left in between. This CDR3 is built from 15 residues.

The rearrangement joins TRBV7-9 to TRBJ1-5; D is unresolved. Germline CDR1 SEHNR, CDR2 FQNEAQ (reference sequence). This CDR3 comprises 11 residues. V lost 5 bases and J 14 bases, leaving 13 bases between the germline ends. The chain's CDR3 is CASSPSGNEHF. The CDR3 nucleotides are TGTGCCAGCAGCCCATCGGGGAACGAGCATTTT.

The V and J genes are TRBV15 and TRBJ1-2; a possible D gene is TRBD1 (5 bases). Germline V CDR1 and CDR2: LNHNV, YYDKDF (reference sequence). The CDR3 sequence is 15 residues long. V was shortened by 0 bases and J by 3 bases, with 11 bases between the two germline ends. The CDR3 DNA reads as TGTGCCACCAGCAGAGATCTTGCAGGGCACTATGGCTACACCTTC. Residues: CATSRDLAGHYGYTF. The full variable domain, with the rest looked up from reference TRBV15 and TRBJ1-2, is DAMVIQNPRYQVTQFGKPVTLSCSQTLNHNVMYWYQQKSSQAPKLLFHYYDKDFNNEADTPDNFQSRRPNTSFCFLDIRSPGLGDTAMYLCATSRDLAGHYGYTFGSGTRLTVV.

The CDR3 coding sequence is TGTGCCAGCTCCACCCCCCGGGGGAGAGGAAACACCATATATTTT. Encoded protein: CASSTPRGRGNTIYF. The chain links TRBV28 to TRBJ1-3, with a weak D call TRBD1 (5 bases). V lost 8 bases and J lost 4, with 18 bases in between. Germline V gene lookup returns CDR1 MDHEN and CDR2 SYDVKM. The CDR3 runs to 15 residues.

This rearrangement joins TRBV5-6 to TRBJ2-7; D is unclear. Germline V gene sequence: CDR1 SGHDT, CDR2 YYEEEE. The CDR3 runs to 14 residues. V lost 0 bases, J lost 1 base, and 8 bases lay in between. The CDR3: CASSLGGESYEQYF. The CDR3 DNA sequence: TGTGCCAGCAGCTTGGGTGGAGAGTCCTACGAGCAGTACTTC.

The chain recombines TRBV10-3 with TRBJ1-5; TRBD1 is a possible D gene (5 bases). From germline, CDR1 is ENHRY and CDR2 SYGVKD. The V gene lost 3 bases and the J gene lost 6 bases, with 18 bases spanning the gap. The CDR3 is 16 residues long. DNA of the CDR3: TGTGCCATCAGTGAAGGGGAGGGCGCCGGGGGTCAGCCCCAGCATTTT. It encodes CAISEGEGAGGQPQHF.

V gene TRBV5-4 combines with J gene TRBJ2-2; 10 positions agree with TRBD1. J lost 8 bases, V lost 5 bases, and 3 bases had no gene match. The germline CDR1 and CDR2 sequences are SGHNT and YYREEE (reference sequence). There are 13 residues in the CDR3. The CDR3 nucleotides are TGTGCCAGCAGGAGGGACAGGGGTGGGGAGCTGTTTTTT. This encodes CASRRDRGGELFF.

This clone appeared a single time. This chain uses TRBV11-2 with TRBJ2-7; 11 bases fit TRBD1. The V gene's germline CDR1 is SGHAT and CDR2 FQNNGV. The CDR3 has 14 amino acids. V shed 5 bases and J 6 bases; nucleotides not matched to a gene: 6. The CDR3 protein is CASSPGQGAPEQYF. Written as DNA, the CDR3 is TGTGCCAGCAGCCCAGGACAGGGGGCGCCCGAGCAGTACTTC.

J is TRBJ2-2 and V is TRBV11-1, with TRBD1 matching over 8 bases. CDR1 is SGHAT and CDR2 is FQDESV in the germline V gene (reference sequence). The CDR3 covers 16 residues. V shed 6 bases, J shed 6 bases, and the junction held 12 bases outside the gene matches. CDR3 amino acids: CASRKDRAGLPGELFF. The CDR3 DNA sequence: TGTGCCAGCAGGAAGGACAGGGCGGGTTTACCCGGGGAGCTGTTTTTT.

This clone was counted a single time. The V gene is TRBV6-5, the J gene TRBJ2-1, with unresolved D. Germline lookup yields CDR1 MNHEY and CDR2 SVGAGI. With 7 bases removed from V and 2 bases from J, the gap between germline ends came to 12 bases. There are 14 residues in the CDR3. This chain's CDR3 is CASTPAGPYNEQFF. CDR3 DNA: TGTGCCAGCACCCCCGCCGGGCCCTACAATGAGCAGTTCTTC.

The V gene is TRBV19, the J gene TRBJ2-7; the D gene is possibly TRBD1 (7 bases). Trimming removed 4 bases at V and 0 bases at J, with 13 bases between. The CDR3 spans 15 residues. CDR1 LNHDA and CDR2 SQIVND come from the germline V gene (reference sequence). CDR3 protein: CASSRGRDSSYEQYF. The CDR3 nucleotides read TGTGCCAGTAGTAGAGGGCGGGACAGCTCCTACGAGCAGTACTTC.

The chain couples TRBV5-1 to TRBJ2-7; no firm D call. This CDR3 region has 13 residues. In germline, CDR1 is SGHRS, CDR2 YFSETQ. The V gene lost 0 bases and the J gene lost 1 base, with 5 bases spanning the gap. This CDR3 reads CASSLDFSYEQYF. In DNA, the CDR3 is TGCGCCAGCAGCTTGGACTTTTCCTACGAGCAGTACTTC.